The 30 T cell receptor beta chains presented below share a single source sample, sequenced in a study of vaccination and CD4 T cells after COVID-19. The study sequenced cultured CD4+ T cell DNA using the Oncomine TCR Beta short-read assay. TCRdb used MiXCR to reprocess the PCR reads, holding one entry per CDR3 protein. This sample carries some 15,000 distinct CDR3 sequences, 53% of them seen once, and the ten largest clones take 10% to 15%. Treatment in this sample: roughly 11-day PBMC culture with coronavirus spike peptide pools or control peptides (ViraFEST assay). No antigen has been identified for these receptors. Source material: CD4+ T cells from blood, cultured in vitro. The source of these receptors is a human donor who had recovered from COVID-19.

The chain uses TRBV20-1 and TRBJ1-5; a possible D gene is TRBD1 (5 bases). Trimming shortened V by 3 bases and J by 7 bases, and 16 bases separated the two germline ends. CDR1 DFQATT and CDR2 SNEGSKA come from the germline V gene (reference sequence). The CDR3 contains 14 residues. The CDR3 sequence: CSASGTSMAQPQHF. CDR3 in DNA: TGCAGTGCTAGTGGGACCTCGATGGCACAGCCCCAGCATTTT.

The CDR3 loop reads CASSFLAGVGETQYF. CDR3 bases: TGCGCCAGCAGCTTCCTAGCGGGAGTCGGAGAGACCCAGTACTTC. The V and J genes are TRBV5-1 and TRBJ2-5, with TRBD2 identical over 10 bases. J gave up 4 bases and V 2 bases, and 5 bases lay outside the gene matches. Germline V CDR1 and CDR2: SGHRS, YFSETQ. CDR3 length equals 15 residues. The full variable domain, its missing parts supplied by reference TRBV5-1 and TRBJ2-5, is KAGVTQTPRYLIKTRGQQVTLSCSPISGHRSVSWYQQTPGQGLQFLFEYFSETQRNKGNFPGRFSGRQFSNSRSEMNVSTLELGDSALYLCASSFLAGVGETQYFGPGTRLLVL.

The chain is built from TRBV7-8 and TRBJ1-6; D ambiguous. This CDR3 region has 17 residues. Germline CDR1 SGHVS, CDR2 FQNEAQ. Trimming removed 2 bases from V and 7 bases from J, with 18 bases in between. CDR3 protein: CASSLLPQRSENSPLHF. DNA for the CDR3: TGTGCCAGCAGCTTACTTCCACAGAGATCCGAAAATTCACCCCTCCACTTT.

This clonotype has only a few counts. The genes are TRBV15 and TRBJ1-1, with D maybe TRBD1 (5 bases). CDR3 length equals 14 residues. Germline assignment: CDR1 LNHNV and CDR2 YYDKDF (reference sequence). V lost 2 bases and J 1 base, leaving 8 bases between the germline ends. CDR3 sequence reads: CATSRKTANTEAFF. In DNA form, the CDR3 reads TGTGCCACCAGCAGAAAGACAGCGAACACTGAAGCTTTCTTT. Looking up the rest from reference TRBV15 and TRBJ1-1 gives the full variable domain: DAMVIQNPRYQVTQFGKPVTLSCSQTLNHNVMYWYQQKSSQAPKLLFHYYDKDFNNEADTPDNFQSRRPNTSFCFLDIRSPGLGDTAMYLCATSRKTANTEAFFGQGTRLTVV.

The chain combines TRBV27 with TRBJ1-1; D possibly corresponds to TRBD1 (6 bases). Trimming removed 5 bases at V and 6 bases at J, with 19 bases between. Germline-derived CDR1 and CDR2 are MNHEY and SMNVEV (reference sequence). The CDR3 is 15 amino acids. CDR3 protein: CASSRTALRGAEAFF. The CDR3 DNA reads as TGTGCCAGCAGTAGGACCGCGCTGAGGGGGGCTGAAGCTTTCTTT.

This chain links TRBV5-4 with TRBJ1-2; a possible D gene is TRBD1 (6 bases). The germline CDR1 and CDR2 sequences are SGHNT and YYREEE (reference sequence). The CDR3 runs to 14 residues. The germline V and J ends were trimmed by 4 bases and 5 bases, with 15 bases remaining between them. CDR3 coding DNA: TGTGCCAGCAGCACCCAACAGGGTCTTTATGGCTACACCTTC. Translation: CASSTQQGLYGYTF.

V and J are TRBV20-1 and TRBJ1-1, with D possibly matching TRBD1 (5 bases). This CDR3 contains 15 residues. Germline CDR1 reads DFQATT; CDR2 reads SNEGSKA (reference sequence). Trimming took off 6 bases at V and 2 bases at J, with 19 bases between the two ends. CDR3: CSAQTAYLVNTEAFF. The CDR3 nucleotides are TGCAGTGCGCAGACAGCTTACTTAGTAAACACTGAAGCTTTCTTT.

In this sample, this clonotype turned up a few times. The rearrangement uses TRBV7-3 and TRBJ2-5; TRBD2 matches 8 bases. Germline-derived CDR1 and CDR2 are SGHTA and FQGTGA. V gave up 4 bases and J gave up 2 bases; unmatched junction bases: 6. CDR3 length: 15 amino acids. The CDR3 sequence: CASSSGGGIQETQYF. DNA for the CDR3: TGTGCCAGCAGCTCGGGGGGGGGAATACAAGAGACCCAGTACTTC.

The J gene is TRBJ2-3, the V gene TRBV9; D is ambiguous. CDR1 and CDR2 from the germline V gene are SGDLS and YYNGEE. Deletions cut 0 bases from V and 0 bases from J, with 8 bases between. The CDR3 contains 15 residues. The CDR3: CASSVGDHSTDTQYF. CDR3 nucleotides: TGTGCCAGCAGCGTAGGGGATCATAGCACAGATACGCAGTATTTT.

The chain carries TRBV19 and TRBJ1-1; the D is unclear. Germline V lookup: CDR1 LNHDA, CDR2 SQIVND (reference sequence). The V end was cut by 5 bases, the J end by 1 base, with 14 bases between. The CDR3 spans 15 residues. CDR3 coding DNA: TGTGCCAGTAGTCCCAATGGTTCGCCGAACACTGAAGCTTTCTTT. The encoded protein is CASSPNGSPNTEAFF.

In nucleotides, the CDR3 is TGTGCCAGCAGCTTACTCAACCCCGGGACAGGGGGCGGAGCTTTCTTT. The encoded protein is CASSLLNPGTGGGAFF. This chain joins TRBV9 and TRBJ1-1, with 12 bases that match TRBD1. Losses at the gene ends were 4 bases for V and 10 bases for J; bases not matched to a gene: 14. Germline CDR1 is SGDLS and CDR2 is YYNGEE. The CDR3 sequence is 16 residues long.

CDR3 sequence (DNA): TGTGCCACCAGCAGGAAAAGGGACAGCTTCAATGAAAAACTGTTTTTT. Protein product: CATSRKRDSFNEKLFF. V and J are TRBV15 and TRBJ1-4; 7 nucleotides match TRBD1. Per germline, CDR1 LNHNV and CDR2 YYDKDF (reference sequence). The CDR3 loop spans 16 amino acids. The J segment lost 5 bases and the V segment lost 3 bases, leaving 9 bases of the junction unmatched.

The genes are TRBV28 and TRBJ2-4; 9 nucleotides match TRBD1. Germline V gene data show CDR1 as MDHEN and CDR2 as SYDVKM. V shed 2 bases, J shed 11 bases, and the junction held 4 bases outside the gene matches. The CDR3 runs to 13 residues. The CDR3: CASSLNRGRFQYF. DNA for the CDR3: TGTGCCAGCAGTTTAAACAGGGGGCGTTTTCAGTACTTC.

The chain uses TRBV7-9 and TRBJ1-2; D ambiguous. CDR1 is SEHNR and CDR2 is FQNEAQ in the germline V gene (reference sequence). V was clipped by 5 bases and J by 7 bases, with 14 bases between them. The CDR3 consists of 13 residues. The chain's CDR3 is CASSPSAPGGYTF. CDR3 DNA: TGTGCCAGCAGCCCAAGTGCGCCCGGTGGCTACACCTTC. Using reference TRBV7-9 and TRBJ1-2 for the parts outside the CDR3, the full variable domain is DTGVSQNPRHKITKRGQNVTFRCDPISEHNRLYWYRQTLGQGPEFLTYFQNEAQLEKSRLLSDRFSAERPKGSFSTLEIQRTEQGDSAMYLCASSPSAPGGYTFGSGTRLTVV.

The chain uses TRBV7-9 and TRBJ2-1; TRBD2 might be the D (5 bases). The CDR3 totals 14 residues. Between the trimmed V and J ends, which lost 5 bases and 6 bases, there was a span of 14 bases. The germline V gene encodes CDR1 SEHNR and CDR2 FQNEAQ (reference sequence). The CDR3: CASSNPLGSNEQFF. DNA of the CDR3: TGTGCCAGCAGCAACCCCCTGGGGAGCAATGAGCAGTTCTTC.

This clonotype was detected once. V is TRBV11-2 and J is TRBJ2-5; TRBD1 aligns across 7 bases. V shed 5 bases and J 5 bases; nucleotides not matched to a gene: 14. CDR3 size: 16 residues. Germline assignment: CDR1 SGHAT and CDR2 FQNNGV. CDR3 protein: CASSLGPTTGIETQYF. The CDR3 DNA reads TGTGCCAGCAGCCTAGGGCCAACGACAGGGATTGAGACCCAGTACTTC.

The chain carries TRBV30 and TRBJ2-7, with D perhaps matching TRBD1 (5 bases). The CDR3 spans 12 residues. Per the germline V gene, CDR1 is GTSNPN and CDR2 is SVGIG (reference sequence). V was cut by 3 bases and J by 6 bases, with 12 bases left in between. The DNA for the CDR3 is TGTGCCTGGAGCCAATCAGGGTCCGAGCAGTACTTC. Protein: CAWSQSGSEQYF.

CDR3 in DNA: TGTGCCAGCAGTGACTCCATTCCCTTTGGCGGGAGGGCCAGAGAGACCCAGTACTTC. This gives the protein CASSDSIPFGGRARETQYF. V gene TRBV6-1 combines with J gene TRBJ2-5; 9 bases agree with TRBD2. Trimming removed 3 bases from V and 4 bases from J; junction bases left unmatched: 18. Germline CDR1 reads MNHNS; CDR2 reads SASEGT. The CDR3 totals 19 residues.

The rearrangement links TRBV28 to TRBJ2-1; D is perhaps TRBD1 (5 bases). V was trimmed by 2 bases and J by 5 bases, leaving 22 bases between them. This CDR3 contains 18 residues. Germline CDR1 and CDR2: MDHEN and SYDVKM. The CDR3: CASSLISGMVLGDNEQFF. The CDR3 bases are TGTGCCAGCAGTTTAATATCAGGGATGGTTCTTGGGGACAATGAGCAGTTCTTC.

In its sample, this clonotype was seen a few times. The chain uses TRBV20-1 and TRBJ1-5, with 10 positions matching TRBD1. The germline CDR1 and CDR2 sequences are DFQATT and SNEGSKA (reference sequence). The CDR3 sequence is 14 residues long. This chain's CDR3 is CSVLGTGGNQPQHF. CDR3 nucleotide sequence: TGCAGCGTTTTAGGGACAGGGGGCAATCAGCCCCAGCATTTT.

This clonotype turned up a few times. The chain is built from TRBV6-1 and TRBJ1-2; tentatively, D is TRBD1 (6 bases). The germline V and J ends were trimmed by 6 bases and 2 bases, with 10 bases remaining between them. Per germline, CDR1 MNHNS and CDR2 SASEGT. The CDR3 consists of 13 residues. The CDR3 here is CASRRGGNYGYTF. The CDR3 coding sequence is TGTGCCAGCAGGAGGGGGGGGAACTATGGCTACACCTTC.

The chain employs TRBV27 and TRBJ2-7; D may match TRBD1 or TRBD2 (5 bases each). The CDR3 has 14 amino acids. The V end was cut by 1 base, the J end by 2 bases, with 9 bases between. In germline, CDR1 is MNHEY, CDR2 SMNVEV (reference sequence). CDR3 region: CASSLYGTTYEQYF. CDR3 nucleotide sequence: TGTGCCAGCAGTTTATATGGGACGACCTACGAGCAGTACTTC.

The V and J genes are TRBV4-1 and TRBJ1-6, with 7 bases fitting TRBD1. CDR1 and CDR2 from the germline V gene are MGHRA and YSYEKL. Trimming cost V 6 bases and J 5 bases; bases outside gene matches: 10. The CDR3 spans 16 residues. The CDR3 nucleotides are TGCGCCAGCAGGCCTGACAGGGAGGCAAATAATTCACCCCTCCACTTT. It encodes CASRPDREANNSPLHF.

This clonotype appeared a few times. The genes are TRBV7-9 and TRBJ2-5, with 8 bases lining up with TRBD1. Losses at the gene ends were 3 bases for V and 4 bases for J; bases not matched to a gene: 4. This CDR3 has 14 amino acids. Germline V lookup: CDR1 SEHNR, CDR2 FQNEAQ (reference sequence). The CDR3 DNA is TGTGCCAGCAGCTTCCGGACAGGGCGAGAGACCCAGTACTTC. Protein: CASSFRTGRETQYF.

This clonotype was seen more than once but under ten times. CDR3 sequence (DNA): TGCAGTGCTCGGACTAGCGGCACAGATACGCAGTATTTT. The encoded protein is CSARTSGTDTQYF. The chain uses TRBV20-1 and TRBJ2-3; 9 bases are a match to TRBD2. Germline CDR1 is DFQATT and CDR2 is SNEGSKA (reference sequence). CDR3 size: 13 residues. J was trimmed by 1 base and V by 5 bases; bases with no gene match: 1.

This sequence joins TRBV2 and TRBJ2-3, with D tentatively TRBD2 (5 bases). This CDR3 has 13 residues. The germline V gene encodes CDR1 SNHLY and CDR2 FYNNEI. Between the trimmed V and J ends, which lost 4 bases and 1 base, there was a span of 6 bases. The CDR3: CASSVGGTDTQYF. The CDR3 DNA sequence: TGTGCCAGCAGTGTGGGAGGCACAGATACGCAGTATTTT.

This chain connects TRBV21-1 to TRBJ2-7; the table's D gene call, TRBD1, was not cross checked with the DNA. TRBV21-1 counts as a pseudogene. This CDR3 comprises 13 residues. The CDR3 region has the DNA TGTGCCAGCAGCCCGCGGACATCTTACGAGCAGTACTTC. Its protein product is CASSPRTSYEQYF.

This clonotype was seen a handful of times. The chain carries TRBV7-9 and TRBJ1-1; possible D gene TRBD1, 5 bases. This CDR3 is 14 amino acids long. Germline values: CDR1 SEHNR, CDR2 FQNEAQ (reference sequence). V lost 3 bases and J 1 base, leaving 9 bases between the germline ends. CDR3 sequence (DNA): TGTGCCAGCAGCTTTGAGGGGAGGAACACTGAAGCTTTCTTT. Amino acid sequence: CASSFEGRNTEAFF.

This clonotype appeared a single time. This rearrangement joins TRBV2 to TRBJ2-3; 7 positions match TRBD2. The CDR3 has 16 residues. The V segment lost 3 bases and the J segment 2 bases; nucleotides outside the gene matches: 8. Germline CDR1 and CDR2: SNHLY and FYNNEI. The DNA for the CDR3 is TGTGCCAGCAGTGATTCGGCTAGCGGATACACAGATACGCAGTATTTT. Its translation is CASSDSASGYTDTQYF.

V usage is TRBV12-3 or TRBV12-4 and J usage is TRBJ2-3; 12 bases agree with TRBD2. The CDR3 is 15 residues long. V trimming: 3 bases; J trimming: 4 bases; junction bases outside the gene matches: 2. CDR3 bases: TGTGCCAGCAGTTTGACTAGCGGGAGTGCAGATACGCAGTATTTT. Translation: CASSLTSGSADTQYF.